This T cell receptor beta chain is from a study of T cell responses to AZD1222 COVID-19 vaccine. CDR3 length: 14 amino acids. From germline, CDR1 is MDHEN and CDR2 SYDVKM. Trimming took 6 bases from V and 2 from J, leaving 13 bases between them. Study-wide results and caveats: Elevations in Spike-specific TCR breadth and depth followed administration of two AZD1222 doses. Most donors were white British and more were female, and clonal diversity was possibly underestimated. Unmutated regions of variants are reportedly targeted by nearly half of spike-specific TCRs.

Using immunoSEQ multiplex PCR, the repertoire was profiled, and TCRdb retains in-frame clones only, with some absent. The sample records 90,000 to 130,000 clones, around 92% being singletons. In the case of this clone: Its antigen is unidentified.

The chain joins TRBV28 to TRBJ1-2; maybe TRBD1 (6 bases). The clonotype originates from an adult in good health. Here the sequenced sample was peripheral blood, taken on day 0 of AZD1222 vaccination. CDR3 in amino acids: CASRGAGANYGYTF. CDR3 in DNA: TGTGCCAGCAGGGGGGCTGGTGCCAACTATGGCTACACCTTC.